This entry concerns a single T cell receptor beta chain. V lost 5 bases and J 5 bases, leaving 7 bases between the germline ends. Germline CDR1 is SGHVS and CDR2 is FNYEAQ. The CDR3 runs to 12 residues. These data are taken from a study of technical replicates of blood from a handful of donors. Produced via immunoSEQ multiplex PCR; TCRdb's table is partial and in-frame only. The data hold 95,000 to 100,000 clones, with nearly 97% observed a single time. The receptor's source is a human donor in good health. The material sequenced was T cells isolated from PBMCs. This chain links TRBV7-6 with TRBJ2-4; no clear D gene. As DNA, the CDR3 is TGTGCCAGCAGCCCGGGTGAAAACATTCAGTACTTC. It translates to CASSPGENIQYF.